The 30 T cell receptor beta chains presented below share a single source sample, sequenced in a study of PD-1 blockade in mismatch repair-deficient tumors. Noted time point: archival surgical resection tumor tissue. Sequencing was performed with immunoSEQ multiplex PCR; in TCRdb, only in-frame clones are kept and a portion is missing. The sample has about 3,700 clones, roughly 79% seen once; the top ten hold 7.4%. Sample: primary tumor tissue, taken from a patient treated with pembrolizumab. The receptors originated from an adult with mismatch repair-deficient cancer.

Details on this clone: Other nucleotide sequences from this sample produce the same CDR3. DNA for the CDR3: TGTGCCAGCAGCTTAGGGACTAGCGGGACCTACGAGCAGTACTTC. The encoded protein is CASSLGTSGTYEQYF. The rearrangement links TRBV7-8 to TRBJ2-7; 12 nucleotides match TRBD2. J was trimmed by 2 bases and V by 1 base; bases with no gene match: 0. Germline lookup yields CDR1 SGHVS and CDR2 FQNEAQ. The CDR3 spans 15 residues.

The rearrangement links TRBV18 to TRBJ2-3; D is perhaps TRBD1 (5 bases). In germline, CDR1 is KGHSH, CDR2 LQKENI. The CDR3 is 21 residues long. V dropped 2 bases and J dropped 1 base, with 28 bases sitting between them. This chain's CDR3 is CASSPNVLPVPRIRGTDTQYF. CDR3 DNA sequence: TGTGCCAGCTCACCAAATGTACTTCCGGTTCCCCGTATCAGGGGCACAGATACGCAGTATTTT.

This clone has a single count. The V gene is TRBV21-1, the J gene TRBJ1-5; the D call in the table, TRBD1, was not verified against the DNA. TRBV21-1 is a pseudogene locus. This CDR3 has 16 amino acids. The CDR3: CASRDRPGGPDQPQHF. Written as DNA, the CDR3 is TGTGCCAGCCGCGACCGACCAGGGGGCCCTGATCAGCCCCAGCATTTT.

On this clone itself: At one of its ends the junction is not consistent with the germline gene, which may arise from a read error. The V call is TRBV6-1, the J call TRBJ2-7; 9 positions match TRBD1. The CDR3 runs to 15 residues. Germline-derived CDR1 and CDR2 are MNHNS and SASEGT. CDR3 in amino acids: CVSSGRDRVPYEQYF. The CDR3 nucleotides read TGTGTCAGCAGTGGCCGGGACAGGGTCCCCTACGAGCAGTACTTC.

The chain carries TRBV6-4 and TRBJ2-6; TRBD2 matches 10 bases. The V and J ends lost 4 bases and 0 bases, in that order; junction bases with no gene match: 0. The CDR3 length is 16 residues. Germline values: CDR1 MRHNA, CDR2 SNTAGT. CDR3 nucleotide sequence: TGTGCCAGCAGTGCTAGCGGGAGCTCTGGGGCCAACGTCCTGACTTTC. It codes for CASSASGSSGANVLTF.

This clone has just a few counts. The gene calls are TRBV5-1 and TRBJ1-2; a weak D match, TRBD1 (5 bases). The CDR3 runs to 13 residues. Per the germline V gene, CDR1 is SGHRS and CDR2 is YFSETQ. V shed 4 bases and J shed 7 bases, with 14 bases lying between them. CDR3 coding DNA: TGCGCCAGCAGCCCTTACAGACAGCGTGGCTACACCTTC. This translates into CASSPYRQRGYTF.

V is TRBV4-2 and J is TRBJ1-2; tentatively, D is TRBD1 (6 bases). The CDR3 has 15 amino acids. CDR1 and CDR2 (germline): LGHNA, YNFKEQ. Trimming removed 1 base from V and 6 bases from J, with 15 bases in between. The CDR3, as DNA: TGTGCCAGCAGCCAAGTGTCCCCCAGGGGCGATGGCTACACCTTC. It encodes CASSQVSPRGDGYTF.

The chain carries TRBV11-1 and TRBJ2-2, with no clear D. Germline-derived CDR1 and CDR2 are SGHAT and FQDESV (reference sequence). CDR3 length equals 16 residues. V lost 0 bases and J 6 bases, leaving 14 bases between the germline ends. The CDR3 region has the DNA TGTGCCAGCAGCTTAGCGTCGATAGATATTTCCGGGGAGCTGTTTTTT. Protein: CASSLASIDISGELFF.

This clone is labeled large. CDR3 DNA sequence: TGTGCCAGCAGACACCGGGACTCCTACGAGCAGTACTTC. Its protein is CASRHRDSYEQYF. The rearrangement uses TRBV6-5 and TRBJ2-7; maybe TRBD2 (5 bases). V dropped 6 bases and J dropped 0 bases, with 9 bases sitting between them. CDR1 is MNHEY, CDR2 SVGAGI, per germline. This CDR3 has 13 residues.

A remark on this clone: This sample also contains other DNA sequences that code for the same CDR3. The chain uses TRBV29-1 and TRBJ2-3, with 12 bases matching TRBD2. This CDR3 region has 14 residues. J was trimmed by 0 bases and V by 6 bases; bases with no gene match: 1. Germline-derived CDR1 and CDR2 are SQVTM and ANQGSEA. In nucleotides, the CDR3 is TGCAGCGTCGGGACTAGCGGGAGCACAGATACGCAGTATTTT. Protein product: CSVGTSGSTDTQYF.

The chain carries TRBV5-1 and TRBJ1-1; D is perhaps TRBD1 (6 bases). The CDR3 is made up of 15 amino acids. Trimming removed 0 bases from V and 3 bases from J, with 12 bases in between. Germline V gene data show CDR1 as SGHRS and CDR2 as YFSETQ. The CDR3 loop reads CASSLVVGADTEAFF. The CDR3 DNA follows: TGCGCCAGCAGCTTGGTCGTGGGGGCAGACACTGAAGCTTTCTTT.

The V call is TRBV9, the J call TRBJ1-2, with D unresolved. The CDR3 spans 13 residues. CDR1 is SGDLS and CDR2 is YYNGEE in the germline V gene. V lost 3 bases to trimming and J lost 7 bases, with 13 bases between them. This chain's CDR3 is CASSATGMAGYTF. The DNA for the CDR3 is TGTGCCAGCAGCGCCACCGGGATGGCTGGCTACACCTTC.

The rearrangement links TRBV6-1 to TRBJ1-2; D is possibly TRBD1 (6 bases). This CDR3 is 14 amino acids long. Germline V lookup: CDR1 MNHNS, CDR2 SASEGT. Trimming removed 4 bases from V and 6 bases from J, with 15 bases in between. The CDR3 reads CASSGKTGPNGYTF. CDR3 DNA sequence: TGTGCCAGCAGTGGAAAGACAGGCCCCAATGGCTACACCTTC.

The chain is built from TRBV30 and TRBJ1-2, with D uncertain. The V gene's germline CDR1 is GTSNPN and CDR2 SVGIG (reference sequence). Trimming pared 0 bases from V and 8 bases from J, leaving 10 bases between. This CDR3 region has 12 residues. The DNA for the CDR3 is TGTGCCTGGAGTGTACTACCCCTAGGCTACACCTTC. Its protein is CAWSVLPLGYTF.

The gene calls are TRBV19 and TRBJ1-5; TRBD1 agrees at 7 bases. This CDR3 spans 15 amino acids. Germline V gene sequence: CDR1 LNHDA, CDR2 SQIVND (reference sequence). V was clipped by 2 bases and J by 0 bases; unmatched bases: 1. The CDR3 loop reads CASSINRGSNQPQHF. The DNA for the CDR3 is TGTGCCAGTAGTATAAACAGGGGTAGCAATCAGCCCCAGCATTTT. Drawing the rest from reference TRBV19 and TRBJ1-5, the complete variable domain is DGGITQSPKYLFRKEGQNVTLSCEQNLNHDAMYWYRQDPGQGLRLIYYSQIVNDFQKGDIAEGYSVSREKKESFPLTVTSAQKNPTAFYLCASSINRGSNQPQHFGDGTRLSIL.

As for this clone: The sample carries other DNA sequences with the same CDR3. V usage is TRBV27 and J usage is TRBJ1-5; D remains ambiguous. This CDR3 contains 14 residues. V lost 3 bases to trimming and J lost 0 bases, with 6 bases between them. Per germline, CDR1 MNHEY and CDR2 SMNVEV (reference sequence). The CDR3 DNA reads as TGTGCCAGCAGTTTGGGCTATAGCAATCAGCCCCAGCATTTT. Protein sequence: CASSLGYSNQPQHF.

The chain recombines TRBV5-1 with TRBJ2-1; tentatively, D is TRBD2 (6 bases). Trimming left V 3 bases short and J 7 bases short, with 17 bases between. Germline values: CDR1 SGHRS, CDR2 YFSETQ. The CDR3 length is 15 residues. CDR3 in amino acids: CASSWGDVERNEQFF. Written as DNA, the CDR3 is TGCGCCAGCAGCTGGGGGGACGTGGAAAGGAATGAGCAGTTCTTC.

The V call is TRBV9, the J call TRBJ2-7; 7 bases agree with TRBD2. Germline V gene data show CDR1 as SGDLS and CDR2 as YYNGEE. J was trimmed by 4 bases and V by 6 bases; bases with no gene match: 16. CDR3 length: 16 residues. The CDR3 here is CASTVGSGTDVYEQYF. CDR3 nucleotides: TGTGCCAGCACCGTGGGAAGCGGGACGGACGTTTACGAGCAGTACTTC.

This chain connects TRBV28 to TRBJ1-1; D is ambiguous. The CDR3 runs to 14 residues. V dropped 6 bases and J dropped 0 bases, with 11 bases sitting between them. Germline V gene lookup returns CDR1 MDHEN and CDR2 SYDVKM. The CDR3 nucleotides read TGTGCCAGCAGGTTAGCGGGGATGAACACTGAAGCTTTCTTT. Protein: CASRLAGMNTEAFF.

The rearrangement joins TRBV27 to TRBJ2-7, with a weak D call TRBD1 (5 bases). Germline V gene sequence: CDR1 MNHEY, CDR2 SMNVEV (reference sequence). CDR3 length: 13 amino acids. With 2 bases removed from V and 1 base from J, the gap between germline ends came to 6 bases. The CDR3 sequence is CASSLQGSYEQYF. The CDR3 region has the DNA TGTGCCAGCAGTTTACAGGGTTCCTACGAGCAGTACTTC.

The gene calls are TRBV5-1 and TRBJ1-2; 8 nucleotides match TRBD1. The ends lost 0 bases at V and 7 bases at J; junction bases unmatched: 8. Germline V gene lookup returns CDR1 SGHRS and CDR2 YFSETQ. The CDR3 consists of 15 residues. The CDR3 region has the DNA TGCGCCAGCAGCTTGGGGGCAGGGGGCATTCTTGGCTACACCTTC. It encodes CASSLGAGGILGYTF.

The rearrangement links TRBV10-3 to TRBJ1-2; 7 positions match TRBD1. Trimming cost V 9 bases and J 8 bases; bases outside gene matches: 12. CDR1 is ENHRY, CDR2 SYGVKD, per germline. The CDR3 sequence is 13 residues long. The CDR3 coding sequence is TGTGCCATTAGCTCAGGGGGAGCTCGGGGCTACACCTTC. Its translation: CAISSGGARGYTF.

The chain joins TRBV27 to TRBJ2-7; D uncertain. The CDR3 runs 14 residues. V dropped 5 bases and J dropped 3 bases, with 14 bases sitting between them. The germline V gene encodes CDR1 MNHEY and CDR2 SMNVEV (reference sequence). DNA of the CDR3: TGTGCCAGCAGTCCTATCGGTAGTGGCTACGAGCAGTACTTC. As protein: CASSPIGSGYEQYF.

The chain carries TRBV28 and TRBJ1-5; perhaps TRBD1 as D (5 bases). The CDR3 is made up of 15 amino acids. The ends were cut back, 3 bases at V and 6 bases at J, with 15 bases in the middle. Germline CDR1 and CDR2: MDHEN and SYDVKM. The DNA of the CDR3 is TGTGCCAGCAGTTTCCCTGGGGGGTTGGGTCAGCCCCAGCATTTT. As protein: CASSFPGGLGQPQHF.

The genes are TRBV9 and TRBJ2-1; 13 bases map to TRBD2. Trimming at V came to 4 bases and at J to 9 bases, leaving 4 bases not matched to a gene. The length of the CDR3 is 14 residues. CDR1 and CDR2 (germline): SGDLS, YYNGEE. CDR3 amino acids: CASSTSGRALEQFF. CDR3 coding DNA: TGTGCCAGCAGCACTAGCGGGAGGGCCCTTGAGCAGTTCTTC.

The chain links TRBV29-1 to TRBJ2-3; no firm D call. V was cut by 1 base and J by 5 bases, with 16 bases left in between. This CDR3 region has 15 residues. Germline V lookup: CDR1 SQVTM, CDR2 ANQGSEA. The CDR3 protein is CSVEVDRGVVDTQYF. The CDR3 DNA sequence: TGCAGCGTTGAAGTAGACCGAGGAGTGGTAGATACGCAGTATTTT.

By sample share, this clone is large (0.1 to 1%). V usage is TRBV13 and J usage is TRBJ1-2; D might be TRBD1 (5 bases). V gave up 6 bases and J gave up 6 bases, with 23 bases separating them. Germline lookup yields CDR1 PRHDT and CDR2 FYEKMQ (reference sequence). This CDR3 has 16 amino acids. The CDR3 DNA is TGTGCCAGCAGTCTACGGGACTTCCTGAGGGTAGATGGCTACACCTTC. It is translated as CASSLRDFLRVDGYTF.

This chain connects TRBV5-4 to TRBJ2-1; D gene uncertain. With 2 bases removed from V and 7 bases from J, the gap between germline ends came to 4 bases. CDR1 and CDR2 from the germline V gene are SGHNT and YYREEE (reference sequence). The length of the CDR3 is 11 residues. The CDR3 reads CASSFVNEQFF. The CDR3 coding sequence is TGTGCCAGCAGCTTCGTTAATGAGCAGTTCTTC.

This chain joins TRBV28 and TRBJ2-3, with 14 bases matching TRBD2. The CDR3 runs to 15 residues. V lost 9 bases and J lost 6; bases outside the gene matches: 8. Germline CDR1 and CDR2: MDHEN and SYDVKM. The CDR3 sequence is CASSTSGRAGDTQYF. CDR3 coding DNA: TGTGCCAGTTCGACTAGCGGGAGGGCAGGGGATACGCAGTATTTT.

This clone showed up just a few times. For the CDR3, the DNA is TGTGCCAGCAGTTTCGCGGCCTCAGGCTACACCTTC. Translating it yields CASSFAASGYTF. V usage is TRBV28 and J usage is TRBJ1-2; D unclear. The V gene's germline CDR1 is MDHEN and CDR2 SYDVKM. The CDR3 contains 12 residues. With 3 bases removed from V and 8 bases from J, the gap between germline ends came to 10 bases.